This T cell receptor beta chain originates from a study of blood T cell repertoires in COVID-19. Turning to the study itself: COVID-19 samples, acute and convalescent, were from the United States, Italy and Spain. PBMCs, B-cell-depleted T cells, or T cells provided the cDNA or gDNA that made up the material.

Original methodology: Estimated nucleated cell counts came from reference gene primer amplification. Generated by immunoSEQ multiplex PCR, the TCRdb table keeps only in-frame clones and is missing some. Clone size and V and J calls were adopted from that table, with D and trimming inferred from the DNA. The sample lists about 60,000 clones; roughly 76% were seen once. Germline-derived CDR1 and CDR2 are GTSNPN and SVGIG (reference sequence). The CDR3 spans 16 residues. V was clipped by 0 bases and J by 7 bases, with 19 bases between them. The V gene is TRBV30, the J gene TRBJ2-1; D is possibly TRBD1 (6 bases). Sequencing was carried out using peripheral blood. The TCR was taken from a woman aged 80 or older with acute or convalescent COVID-19. The CDR3 DNA is TGTGCCTGGAGTGTACTGGGACACCAAGGGACAAATGAGCAGTTCTTC. Protein sequence: CAWSVLGHQGTNEQFF.